The 9 T cell receptor beta chains listed next were all sequenced from one sample in a study of shared clonotypes between healthy human individuals (dated by TCRdb to the early 2020s). Receptor libraries were prepared by the immunoSEQ multiplex PCR assay. Here the immuneACCESS table is served through TCRdb, limited to in-frame sequences with V and J called. Missing clones are a known gap in these copies; in checked studies unresolved V genes cover under half, and the rest lacks a known reason. The sample records approximately 1.4 million clones, nearly 99% of which are singletons. Clones ranked in the top ten supply around 0.45% of the sample. Sequences were obtained from naive CD4+ T cells sorted from blood. The cell subset or site label corresponds to: CD45RA+ positively selected. The receptors were gathered from a man aged 25-45 years in good health.

The J gene is TRBJ2-7, the V gene TRBV7-8, with 8 nucleotides matching TRBD2. After removal of 3 bases from V and 0 bases from J, the junction contained 4 bases not matched to a gene. Germline V gene sequence: CDR1 SGHVS, CDR2 FQNEAQ. The CDR3 has 15 residues. CDR3 DNA: TGTGCCAGCAGCTTCCGGGAGGGGGGCTCCTACGAGCAGTACTTC. Protein: CASSFREGGSYEQYF.

The rearrangement joins TRBV5-8 to TRBJ2-7, with TRBD2 matching 15 bases. The germline gives CDR1 SGHTS, CDR2 YDEGEE. J lost 4 bases, V lost 2 bases, and 7 bases had no gene match. CDR3 size: 17 residues. DNA for the CDR3: TGTGCCAGCAGCTTATACCGGACTAGCGGGAGGGCTTACGAGCAGTACTTC. It codes for CASSLYRTSGRAYEQYF.

The chain is built from TRBV30 and TRBJ1-1, with TRBD1 identical over 9 bases. This CDR3 is 14 amino acids long. Germline CDR1 and CDR2: GTSNPN and SVGIG (reference sequence). Trimming took 3 bases from V and 5 from J; bases not matched to a gene: 7. CDR3 loop: CAWSRTGARTEAFF. CDR3 nucleotide sequence: TGTGCCTGGAGCAGGACAGGGGCAAGGACTGAAGCTTTCTTT.

The V call is TRBV4-1, the J call TRBJ2-1; tentative D call: TRBD1 (5 bases). Germline loops: CDR1 MGHRA, CDR2 YSYEKL. Trimming left V 5 bases short and J 6 bases short, with 20 bases between. There are 16 residues in the CDR3. The CDR3 sequence is CASSGIRGLVINEQFF. The CDR3 coding sequence is TGCGCCAGCAGCGGGATAAGGGGCCTAGTCATCAATGAGCAGTTCTTC.

Concerning this clone: The sample carries other DNA sequences with the same CDR3. This chain links TRBV5-1 with TRBJ1-1; 9 bases align to TRBD1. Germline lookup yields CDR1 SGHRS and CDR2 YFSETQ. The CDR3 contains 13 residues. Losses at the gene ends were 4 bases for V and 5 bases for J; bases not matched to a gene: 3. CDR3 region: CASSTTGGTEAFF. The DNA for the CDR3 is TGCGCCAGCAGCACGACAGGGGGAACTGAAGCTTTCTTT.

V and J are TRBV6-1 and TRBJ2-3; D ambiguous. The V gene lost 5 bases and the J gene lost 2 bases, with 11 bases spanning the gap. The CDR3 runs to 14 residues. Germline assignment: CDR1 MNHNS and CDR2 SASEGT. CDR3 region: CASSPMQLTDTQYF. In nucleotides, the CDR3 is TGTGCCAGCAGTCCAATGCAACTCACAGATACGCAGTATTTT.

The chain couples TRBV9 to TRBJ1-1, with TRBD1 as a possible D gene (6 bases). Germline-derived CDR1 and CDR2 are SGDLS and YYNGEE. With 4 bases removed from V and 5 bases from J, the gap between germline ends came to 18 bases. The CDR3 has 15 amino acids. The DNA for the CDR3 is TGTGCCAGCAGCCAGAGGGGGGCGCTCGGGACTGAAGCTTTCTTT. This gives the protein CASSQRGALGTEAFF.

The chain joins TRBV5-1 to TRBJ2-7; TRBD2 aligns across 14 bases. This CDR3 region has 21 residues. Germline loops: CDR1 SGHRS, CDR2 YFSETQ. J lost 3 bases, V lost 1 base, and 18 bases had no gene match. The CDR3 DNA is TGCGCCAGCAGCTTGAGTGGTGCGGCAGGGACTAGCGGGAGTTACCTCTACGAGCAGTACTTC. Amino acid sequence: CASSLSGAAGTSGSYLYEQYF.

Turning to this clone: At the DNA level, this CDR3 is encoded by other sequences in the same sample as well. J is TRBJ2-1 and V is TRBV30, with D perhaps TRBD2 (6 bases). This CDR3 is 14 amino acids long. V was cut by 0 bases and J by 1 base, with 7 bases left in between. From germline, CDR1 is GTSNPN and CDR2 SVGIG (reference sequence). As DNA, the CDR3 is TGTGCCTGGAGTGTCGGGGGATCCTACAATGAGCAGTTCTTC. Amino acids: CAWSVGGSYNEQFF.